These 10 T cell receptor beta chains were all obtained from the same sample, sequenced in a study of blood T cell repertoires in COVID-19. Sequencing was performed with immunoSEQ multiplex PCR; in TCRdb, only in-frame clones are kept and a portion is missing. The sample comprises a few hundred thousand clones, 92% of which are singletons, and about 18% rests with the top ten. Material for sequencing was PBMCs or T cells enriched from blood (not recorded which). These receptors were collected from a woman aged 25 to 39 who had recovered from COVID-19.

The J gene is TRBJ1-2, the V gene TRBV15; D is unclear. Germline assignment: CDR1 LNHNV and CDR2 YYDKDF (reference sequence). This CDR3 contains 13 residues. V lost 4 bases and J lost 0, with 6 bases in between. CDR3 DNA: TGTGCCACCAGCACAGGAACTAACTATGGCTACACCTTC. Its protein product is CATSTGTNYGYTF.

V is TRBV6-2 or TRBV6-3 and J is TRBJ2-1; 9 bases fit TRBD2. The V segment lost 5 bases and the J segment 9 bases; nucleotides outside the gene matches: 14. CDR3 length: 16 amino acids. Germline V gives CDR1 MNHEY, CDR2 SVGEGT. CDR3 in DNA: TGTGCCAGCAGTACGGCTAGCGGGGCGAAGTGGGTTGAGCAGTTCTTC. Its translation is CASSTASGAKWVEQFF.

The gene calls are TRBV7-2 and TRBJ1-4; D perhaps matches TRBD1 (5 bases). CDR1 is SGHTA and CDR2 is FQGNSA in the germline V gene. This CDR3 is 13 amino acids long. V was trimmed by 4 bases and J by 10 bases, leaving 13 bases between them. In DNA form, the CDR3 reads TGTGCCAGCAGCTCCGACAGAGATGGAAAACTGTTTTTT. This gives the protein CASSSDRDGKLFF.

The chain has TRBV7-2 and TRBJ2-1, with 11 bases matching TRBD2. Germline V lookup: CDR1 SGHTA, CDR2 FQGNSA. The CDR3 has 17 residues. Losses at the gene ends were 5 bases for V and 2 bases for J; bases not matched to a gene: 8. The CDR3 loop reads CASSEDSGRAPYNEQFF. Written as DNA, the CDR3 is TGTGCCAGCAGCGAGGATAGCGGGAGGGCTCCCTACAATGAGCAGTTCTTC.

The chain links TRBV2 to TRBJ1-1; D may be TRBD1 (6 bases). Trimming took off 5 bases at V and 2 bases at J, with 12 bases between the two ends. CDR3 length: 14 amino acids. Germline CDR1 is SNHLY and CDR2 is FYNNEI. The CDR3 here is CASSPPTGNTEAFF. In DNA form, the CDR3 reads TGTGCCAGCAGTCCTCCGACAGGAAACACTGAAGCTTTCTTT.

The chain combines TRBV19 with TRBJ2-5, with TRBD1 as a possible D gene (5 bases). This CDR3 spans 17 amino acids. V shed 3 bases and J shed 4 bases, with 21 bases lying between them. Germline-derived CDR1 and CDR2 are LNHDA and SQIVND (reference sequence). The CDR3 bases are TGTGCCAGTAGTATCGGCCCGATTAGGGGATTGGGAGAGACCCAGTACTTC. Its protein product is CASSIGPIRGLGETQYF.

The chain joins TRBV19 to TRBJ1-2, with D maybe TRBD1 (5 bases). The CDR3 length is 13 residues. The V gene lost 7 bases and the J gene lost 0 bases, with 9 bases spanning the gap. The germline V gene encodes CDR1 LNHDA and CDR2 SQIVND (reference sequence). The CDR3 nucleotides read TGTGCCAGTATGGACACGACTAACTATGGCTACACCTTC. Translation gives CASMDTTNYGYTF.

This rearrangement joins TRBV5-4 to TRBJ2-2, with TRBD1 as a possible D gene (5 bases). The CDR3 covers 16 residues. Germline assignment: CDR1 SGHNT and CDR2 YYREEE (reference sequence). V was pared by 0 bases and J by 0 bases, with 9 bases between. The DNA for the CDR3 is TGTGCCAGCAGCTTGGTTCTCAGGGCGAACACCGGGGAGCTGTTTTTT. This translates into CASSLVLRANTGELFF.

V usage is TRBV28 and J usage is TRBJ2-1; tentative D call: TRBD2 (5 bases). The germline V and J ends were trimmed by 3 bases and 7 bases, with 16 bases remaining between them. Germline V lookup: CDR1 MDHEN, CDR2 SYDVKM. The CDR3 runs 15 residues. Here the CDR3 reads CASSFRRTSVNEQFF. The CDR3 DNA is TGTGCCAGCAGTTTCCGCCGAACTAGTGTGAATGAGCAGTTCTTC.

The rearrangement joins TRBV12-3 or TRBV12-4 to TRBJ1-5; D perhaps matches TRBD1 (6 bases). The CDR3 spans 13 residues. The germline V and J ends were trimmed by 6 bases and 4 bases, with 10 bases remaining between them. DNA for the CDR3: TGTGCCAGCAGACAGGACAGAAATCAGCCCCAGCATTTT. It translates to CASRQDRNQPQHF.